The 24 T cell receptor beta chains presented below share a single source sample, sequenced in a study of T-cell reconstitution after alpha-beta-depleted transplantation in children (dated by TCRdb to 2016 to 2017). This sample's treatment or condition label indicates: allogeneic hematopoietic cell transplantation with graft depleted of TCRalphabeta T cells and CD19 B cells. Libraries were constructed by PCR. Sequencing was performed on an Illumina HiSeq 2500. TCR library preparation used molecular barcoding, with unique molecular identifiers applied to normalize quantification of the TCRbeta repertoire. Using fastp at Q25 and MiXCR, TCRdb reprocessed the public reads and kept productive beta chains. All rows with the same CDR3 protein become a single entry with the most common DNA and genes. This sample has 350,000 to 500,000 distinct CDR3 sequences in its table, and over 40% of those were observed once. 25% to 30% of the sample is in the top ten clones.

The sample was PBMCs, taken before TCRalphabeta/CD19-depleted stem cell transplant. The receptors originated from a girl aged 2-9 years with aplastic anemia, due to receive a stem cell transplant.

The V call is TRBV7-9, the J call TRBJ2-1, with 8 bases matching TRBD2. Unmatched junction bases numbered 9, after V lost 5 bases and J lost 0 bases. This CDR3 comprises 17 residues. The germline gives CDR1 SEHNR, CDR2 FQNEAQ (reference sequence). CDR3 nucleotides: TGTGCCAGCAGCGTAACTAGCGGAACCCGCTCCTACAATGAGCAGTTCTTC. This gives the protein CASSVTSGTRSYNEQFF.

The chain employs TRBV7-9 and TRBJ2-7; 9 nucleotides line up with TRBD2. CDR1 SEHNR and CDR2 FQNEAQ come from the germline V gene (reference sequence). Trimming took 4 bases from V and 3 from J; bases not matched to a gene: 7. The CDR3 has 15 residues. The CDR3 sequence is CASSSPVAGVYEQYF. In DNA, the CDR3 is TGTGCCAGCAGCTCCCCAGTAGCGGGGGTCTACGAGCAGTACTTC.

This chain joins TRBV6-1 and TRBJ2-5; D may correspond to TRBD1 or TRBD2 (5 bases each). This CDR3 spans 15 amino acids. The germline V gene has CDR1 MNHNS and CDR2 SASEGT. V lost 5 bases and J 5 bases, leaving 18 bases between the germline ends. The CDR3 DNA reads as TGTGCCAGCAGTCCGCCCCGGGGCGTTCAGGAGACCCAGTACTTC. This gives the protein CASSPPRGVQETQYF.

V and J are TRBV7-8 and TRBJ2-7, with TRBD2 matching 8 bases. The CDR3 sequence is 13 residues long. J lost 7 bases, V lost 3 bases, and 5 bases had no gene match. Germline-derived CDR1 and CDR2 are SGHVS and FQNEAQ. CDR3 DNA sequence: TGTGCCAGCAGCTTCCGGGGACTAGGAGAGCAGTACTTC. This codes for CASSFRGLGEQYF.

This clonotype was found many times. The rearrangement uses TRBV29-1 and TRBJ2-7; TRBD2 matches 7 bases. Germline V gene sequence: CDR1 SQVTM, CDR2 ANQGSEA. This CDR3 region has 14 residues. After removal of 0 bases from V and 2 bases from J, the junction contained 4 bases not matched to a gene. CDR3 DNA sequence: TGCAGCGTTGAAGAGGGCGGGAGACCCTACGAGCAGTACTTC. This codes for CSVEEGGRPYEQYF.

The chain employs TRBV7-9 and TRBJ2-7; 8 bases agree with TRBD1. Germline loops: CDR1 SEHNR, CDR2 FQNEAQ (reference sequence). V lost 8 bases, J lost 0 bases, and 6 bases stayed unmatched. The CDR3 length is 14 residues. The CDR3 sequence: CASLRDRSSYEQYF. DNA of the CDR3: TGTGCCAGCTTACGGGACAGGAGCTCCTACGAGCAGTACTTC. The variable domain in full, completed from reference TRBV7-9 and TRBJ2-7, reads DTGVSQNPRHKITKRGQNVTFRCDPISEHNRLYWYRQTLGQGPEFLTYFQNEAQLEKSRLLSDRFSAERPKGSFSTLEIQRTEQGDSAMYLCASLRDRSSYEQYFGPGTRLTVT.

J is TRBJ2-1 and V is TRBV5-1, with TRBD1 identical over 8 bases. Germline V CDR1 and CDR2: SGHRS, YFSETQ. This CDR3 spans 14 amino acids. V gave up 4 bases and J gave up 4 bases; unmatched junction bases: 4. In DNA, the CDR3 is TGCGCCAGCAGCACCTGGACAGGGTACAATGAGCAGTTCTTC. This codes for CASSTWTGYNEQFF.

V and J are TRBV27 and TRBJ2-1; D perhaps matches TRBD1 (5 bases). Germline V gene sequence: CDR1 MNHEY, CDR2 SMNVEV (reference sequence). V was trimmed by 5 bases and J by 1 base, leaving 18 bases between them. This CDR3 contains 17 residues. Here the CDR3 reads CASSPTGVETSYNEQFF. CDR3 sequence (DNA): TGTGCCAGCAGTCCCACAGGAGTAGAAACGTCCTACAATGAGCAGTTCTTC.

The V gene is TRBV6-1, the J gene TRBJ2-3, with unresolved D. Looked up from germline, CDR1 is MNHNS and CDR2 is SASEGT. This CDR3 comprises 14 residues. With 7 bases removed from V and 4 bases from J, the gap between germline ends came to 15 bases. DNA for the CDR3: TGTGCCAGCAAGCCAGCAATCGGGTCAGATACGCAGTATTTT. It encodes CASKPAIGSDTQYF.

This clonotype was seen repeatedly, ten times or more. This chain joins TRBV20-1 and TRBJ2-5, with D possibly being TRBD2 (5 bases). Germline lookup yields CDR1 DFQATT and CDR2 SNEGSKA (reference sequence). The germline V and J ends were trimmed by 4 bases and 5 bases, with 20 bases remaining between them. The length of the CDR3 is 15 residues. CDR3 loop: CSATFSAERGETQYF. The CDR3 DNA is TGCAGTGCTACGTTCTCGGCGGAAAGAGGGGAGACCCAGTACTTC.

The CDR3 nucleotides read TGTGCCAGCAGAACGGGGTACTACGAGCAGTACTTC. It codes for CASRTGYYEQYF. The chain uses TRBV6-5 and TRBJ2-7, with D possibly TRBD2 on 5 matching bases. Germline CDR1 MNHEY, CDR2 SVGAGI. The CDR3 contains 12 residues. The ends were cut back, 6 bases at V and 3 bases at J, with 9 bases in the middle.

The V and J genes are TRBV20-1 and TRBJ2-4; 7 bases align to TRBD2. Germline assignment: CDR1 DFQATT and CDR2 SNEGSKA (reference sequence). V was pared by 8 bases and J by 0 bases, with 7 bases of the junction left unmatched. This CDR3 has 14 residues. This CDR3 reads CSTLAPLAKNIQYF. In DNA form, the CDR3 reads TGCAGTACACTAGCGCCTCTAGCCAAAAACATTCAGTACTTC.

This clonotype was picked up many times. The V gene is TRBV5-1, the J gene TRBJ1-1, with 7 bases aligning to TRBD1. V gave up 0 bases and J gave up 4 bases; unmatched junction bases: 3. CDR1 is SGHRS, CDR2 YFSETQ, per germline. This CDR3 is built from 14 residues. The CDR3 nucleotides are TGCGCCAGCAGCTTGGAGAACAGGGGCACTGAAGCTTTCTTT. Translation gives CASSLENRGTEAFF.

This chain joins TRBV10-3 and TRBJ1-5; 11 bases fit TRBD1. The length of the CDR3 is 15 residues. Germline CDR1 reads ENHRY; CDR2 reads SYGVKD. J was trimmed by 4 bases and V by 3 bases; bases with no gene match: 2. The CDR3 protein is CAISDRDRGNQPQHF. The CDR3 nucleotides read TGTGCCATCAGTGATAGGGACAGGGGGAATCAGCCCCAGCATTTT.

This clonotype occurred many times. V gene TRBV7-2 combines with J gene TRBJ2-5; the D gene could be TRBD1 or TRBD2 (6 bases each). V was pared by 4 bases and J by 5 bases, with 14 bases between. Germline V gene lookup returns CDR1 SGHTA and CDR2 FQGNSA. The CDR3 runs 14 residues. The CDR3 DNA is TGTGCCAGCAGCTCACGTCGGGGGCAGGAGACCCAGTACTTC. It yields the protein CASSSRRGQETQYF.

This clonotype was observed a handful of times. In DNA, the CDR3 is TGTGCCAGCAGCTTAGCGCGTTTGGGGAACACTGAAGCTTTCTTT. Its translation is CASSLARLGNTEAFF. This chain joins TRBV11-2 and TRBJ1-1; no definite D call. Trimming took 1 base from V and 1 from J, leaving 10 bases between them. This CDR3 region has 15 residues. The germline CDR1 and CDR2 sequences are SGHAT and FQNNGV.

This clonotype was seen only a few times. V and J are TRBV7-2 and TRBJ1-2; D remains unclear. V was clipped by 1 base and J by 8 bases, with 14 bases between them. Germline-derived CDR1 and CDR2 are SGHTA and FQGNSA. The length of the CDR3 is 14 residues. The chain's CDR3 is CASSLDGVLSGYTF. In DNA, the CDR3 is TGTGCCAGCAGCTTAGATGGTGTGCTATCGGGCTACACCTTC. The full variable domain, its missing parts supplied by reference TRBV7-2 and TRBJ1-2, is GAGVSQSPSNKVTEKGKDVELRCDPISGHTALYWYRQSLGQGLEFLIYFQGNSAPDKSGLPSDRFSAERTGGSVSTLTIQRTQQEDSAVYLCASSLDGVLSGYTFGSGTRLTVV.

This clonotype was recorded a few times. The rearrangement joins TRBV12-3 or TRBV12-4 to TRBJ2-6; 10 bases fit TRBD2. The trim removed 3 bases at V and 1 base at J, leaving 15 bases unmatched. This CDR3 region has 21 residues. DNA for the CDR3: TGTGCCAGCAGTTTGGGGGGGGGGCTAGCGGGAGCAAGGTCTGGGGCCAACGTCCTGACTTTC. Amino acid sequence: CASSLGGGLAGARSGANVLTF.

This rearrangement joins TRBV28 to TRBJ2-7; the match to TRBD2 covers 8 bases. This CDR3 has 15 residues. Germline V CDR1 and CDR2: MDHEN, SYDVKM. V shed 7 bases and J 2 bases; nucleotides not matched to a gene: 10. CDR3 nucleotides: TGTGCCAGCAACCGGGGGGGATATACTACCTACGAGCAGTACTTC. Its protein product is CASNRGGYTTYEQYF.

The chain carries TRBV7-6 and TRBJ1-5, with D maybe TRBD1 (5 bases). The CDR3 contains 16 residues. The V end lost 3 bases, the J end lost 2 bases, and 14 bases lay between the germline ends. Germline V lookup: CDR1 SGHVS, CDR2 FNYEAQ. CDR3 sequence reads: CASSLCRVVGNQPQHF. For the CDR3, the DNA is TGTGCCAGCAGCTTGTGCAGGGTCGTCGGCAATCAGCCCCAGCATTTT.

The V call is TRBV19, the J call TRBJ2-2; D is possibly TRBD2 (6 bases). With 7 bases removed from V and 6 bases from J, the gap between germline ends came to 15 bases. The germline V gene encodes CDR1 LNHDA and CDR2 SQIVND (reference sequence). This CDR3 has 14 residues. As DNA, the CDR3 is TGTGCCAGTAATTTGGGAGGAGGTGCCGGGGAGCTGTTTTTT. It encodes CASNLGGGAGELFF.

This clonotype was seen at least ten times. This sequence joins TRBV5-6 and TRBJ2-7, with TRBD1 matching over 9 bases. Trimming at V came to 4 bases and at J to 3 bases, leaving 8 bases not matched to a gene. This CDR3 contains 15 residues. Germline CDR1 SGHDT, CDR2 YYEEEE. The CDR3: CASSGTGQGGYEQYF. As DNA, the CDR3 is TGTGCCAGCAGCGGAACGGGACAGGGAGGCTACGAGCAGTACTTC.

CDR3 protein: CSAEPGTGTDTQYF. Written as DNA, the CDR3 is TGCAGCGCCGAACCCGGGACAGGCACAGATACGCAGTATTTT. The gene calls are TRBV29-1 and TRBJ2-3; 7 bases map to TRBD1. J was trimmed by 1 base and V by 7 bases; bases with no gene match: 8. The CDR3 is 14 residues long. Germline lookup yields CDR1 SQVTM and CDR2 ANQGSEA.

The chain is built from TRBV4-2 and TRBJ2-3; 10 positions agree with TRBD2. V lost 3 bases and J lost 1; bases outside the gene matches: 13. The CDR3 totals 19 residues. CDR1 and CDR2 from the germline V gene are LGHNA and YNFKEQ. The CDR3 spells CASSHTITKGLAGTDTQYF. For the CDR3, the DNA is TGTGCCAGCAGCCATACCATAACCAAAGGACTAGCGGGCACAGATACGCAGTATTTT.